The 8 T cell receptor beta chains given below trace back to one sample, sequenced in a study of blood T cell repertoires in COVID-19. Method: immunoSEQ multiplex PCR; TCRdb's copy keeps in-frame clones and lacks some. The repertoire holds fewer than 250,000 clones, over 80% seen once, with less than 3.5% in the top ten. Sequencing input: peripheral blood. Every receptor here comes from a man aged 30-40 years with COVID-19, enrolled during active disease.

This chain uses TRBV13 with TRBJ2-1, with 9 nucleotides matching TRBD1. The junction had 4 bases not matched to a gene; V was cut back by 4 bases and J by 6 bases. The germline gives CDR1 PRHDT, CDR2 FYEKMQ (reference sequence). There are 14 residues in the CDR3. The CDR3 region has the DNA TGTGCCAGCAGCTCCAGACAGGGGGTCAATGAGCAGTTCTTC. Its protein product is CASSSRQGVNEQFF. The full variable domain, with the rest looked up from reference TRBV13 and TRBJ2-1, is AAGVIQSPRHLIKEKRETATLKCYPIPRHDTVYWYQQGPGQDPQFLISFYEKMQSDKGSIPDRFSAQQFSDYHSELNMSSLELGDSALYFCASSSRQGVNEQFFGPGTRLTVL.

The chain uses TRBV5-6 and TRBJ2-2; 9 nucleotides match TRBD2. The CDR3 sequence is 17 residues long. CDR1 SGHDT and CDR2 YYEEEE come from the germline V gene. Unmatched junction bases numbered 11, after V lost 3 bases and J lost 5 bases. CDR3 sequence reads: CASSSLQLAGKTGELFF. The DNA of the CDR3 is TGTGCCAGCAGCTCTCTTCAGCTAGCGGGAAAAACCGGGGAGCTGTTTTTT.

This clone was observed a single time. V gene TRBV27 combines with J gene TRBJ2-1, with 8 bases lining up with TRBD1. The CDR3 sequence is 15 residues long. Germline loops: CDR1 MNHEY, CDR2 SMNVEV (reference sequence). The junction had 10 bases not matched to a gene; V was cut back by 5 bases and J by 7 bases. The DNA of the CDR3 is TGTGCCAGCAGTCTCAAGGACAGGGCTGTTAATGAGCAGTTCTTC. It translates to CASSLKDRAVNEQFF.

This clone was detected a few times. CDR3 sequence reads: CASSYSRGDSPLHF. CDR3 coding DNA: TGTGCCAGCAGTTACAGCAGGGGCGATTCACCCCTCCACTTT. The chain links TRBV6-5 to TRBJ1-6; tentative D call: TRBD1 (6 bases). Germline V gene lookup returns CDR1 MNHEY and CDR2 SVGAGI. This CDR3 spans 14 amino acids. V lost 2 bases to trimming and J lost 8 bases, with 10 bases between them.

The genes are TRBV6-5 and TRBJ2-3; D might be TRBD1 (6 bases). The CDR3 is 15 amino acids. With 0 bases removed from V and 4 bases from J, the gap between germline ends came to 11 bases. Per the germline V gene, CDR1 is MNHEY and CDR2 is SVGAGI. The CDR3 nucleotides are TGTGCCAGCAGTTACTCGAGAACAGGGCCAGATACGCAGTATTTT. Its protein is CASSYSRTGPDTQYF.

This clone was observed a single time. This chain joins TRBV15 and TRBJ1-1; no clear D. CDR1 is LNHNV and CDR2 is YYDKDF in the germline V gene (reference sequence). Trimming removed 3 bases from V and 0 bases from J, with 8 bases in between. The CDR3 sequence is 14 residues long. CDR3 DNA sequence: TGTGCCACCAGCAGGTCAGCGATGAACACTGAAGCTTTCTTT. Its protein is CATSRSAMNTEAFF.

The V gene is TRBV11-3, the J gene TRBJ2-3, with 10 bases identical to TRBD2. CDR1 is SGHNT and CDR2 is YENEEA in the germline V gene. V trimming: 6 bases; J trimming: 4 bases; junction bases outside the gene matches: 4. The CDR3 is 14 amino acids. CDR3 DNA: TGTGCCAGCAGTAAGGGACTAGCGCCAGATACGCAGTATTTT. It is translated as CASSKGLAPDTQYF.

The rearrangement links TRBV25-1 to TRBJ1-4; perhaps TRBD1 as D (6 bases). The CDR3 covers 15 residues. Germline V gives CDR1 MGHDK, CDR2 SYGVNS. The V end lost 4 bases, the J end lost 3 bases, and 12 bases lay between the germline ends. The CDR3 spells CASSVQGLANEKLFF. In DNA, the CDR3 is TGTGCCAGCAGTGTACAGGGCTTAGCTAATGAAAAACTGTTTTTT.